Below are 21 T cell receptor beta chains sequenced from a single sample in a study of T cells in Graves' hyperthyroidism and ophthalmopathy (dated by TCRdb to between 2018 and 2020). Libraries were constructed by multiplex PCR. Sequencing relied on an Illumina HiSeq 2000. TCR beta CDR3 regions were amplified from RNA transcripts. For the first round of RT-PCR on the TCR CDR3, the HTBI primer set was used together with the Qiagen OneStep RT-PCR kit. Starting from the raw public reads, TCRdb applied fastp trimming at Q25, assembled clones with MiXCR and retained in-frame beta chains. Rows are combined by CDR3 protein, so each entry shows the most common genes and DNA. Recorded for this sample are 500,000 to 750,000 distinct CDR3 sequences; approximately 14% of them occurred a single time. The ten largest make up approximately 7% of the sample. Sequencing was done on a sample of blood. These receptors all stem from a woman in her thirties with Graves' hyperthyroidism.

This chain joins TRBV27 and TRBJ2-7; D might be TRBD2 (5 bases). Germline V gene data show CDR1 as MNHEY and CDR2 as SMNVEV (reference sequence). The CDR3 consists of 13 residues. The ends were cut back, 2 bases at V and 7 bases at J, with 12 bases in the middle. The CDR3 coding sequence is TGTGCCAGCAGTTTAGGGCAGACGGGAGAGCAGTACTTC. Translating gives CASSLGQTGEQYF.

The sample holds one count of this clonotype. A junction end diverges from the germline sequence, so it may reflect a read error. This chain joins TRBV15 and TRBJ2-7, with 7 bases aligning to TRBD2. Germline V gene lookup returns CDR1 LNHNV and CDR2 YYDKDF (reference sequence). This CDR3 is built from 14 residues. CDR3 protein: CATSRIGGSCEQYF. DNA for the CDR3: TGTGCCACCAGCAGGATCGGGGGGTCCTGCGAGCAGTACTTC.

As to this clonotype: Given a much more abundant clone one base away, this may be a read error. The chain is built from TRBV19 and TRBJ2-1; 13 bases map to TRBD2. The CDR3 length is 18 residues. CDR1 and CDR2 (germline): LNHDA, SQIVND (reference sequence). The CDR3 here is CAGSIGLAGVRSYNEQFF. CDR3 bases: TGTGCCGGTAGTATAGGACTAGCGGGAGTGAGGTCCTACAATGAGCAGTTCTTC.

In this sample, this clonotype turned up many times. The V call is TRBV12-3 or TRBV12-4, the J call TRBJ2-1, with 12 bases matching TRBD2. V lost 6 bases to trimming and J lost 0 bases; unmatched junction nucleotides: 3. The CDR3 spans 16 residues. The CDR3 DNA follows: TGTGCCAGCAGGTTGACTAGCGGGAGCTCCTACAATGAGCAGTTCTTC. Translating gives CASRLTSGSSYNEQFF.

This clonotype was seen only a few times. The chain is built from TRBV20-1 and TRBJ2-3; 10 nucleotides match TRBD1. This CDR3 is built from 15 residues. Germline V gives CDR1 DFQATT, CDR2 SNEGSKA (reference sequence). Germline trimming cut 5 bases from V and 4 bases from J; bases unmatched to any gene: 9. The CDR3 spells CSAATLGQGSDTQYF. The CDR3, as DNA: TGCAGTGCTGCTACTCTGGGACAGGGGTCAGATACGCAGTATTTT.

The gene calls are TRBV7-4 and TRBJ2-3; the D is unclear. CDR1 and CDR2 from the germline V gene are SGHVT and SQSDAQ. The V end lost 5 bases, the J end lost 3 bases, and 15 bases lay between the germline ends. The CDR3 sequence is 15 residues long. As DNA, the CDR3 is TGTGCCAGCAGCCCGCTTAGGTGTGGTACAGATACGCAGTATTTT. It translates to CASSPLRCGTDTQYF. The full variable domain, rest sourced from reference TRBV7-4 and TRBJ2-3, is GAGVSQSPRYKVAKRGRDVALRCDSISGHVTLYWYRQTLGQGSEVLTYSQSDAQRDKSGRPSGRFSAERPERSVSTLKIQRTEQGDSAVYLCASSPLRCGTDTQYFGPGTRLTVL.

This clonotype was counted at least ten times. The chain has TRBV6-1 and TRBJ1-1, with TRBD1 identical over 11 bases. There are 16 residues in the CDR3. Trimming removed 10 bases from V and 0 bases from J; junction bases left unmatched: 10. Germline loops: CDR1 MNHNS, CDR2 SASEGT. The CDR3 region has the DNA TGTGCCACCTTCGGGACAGGGGGGGTTTTGAACACTGAAGCTTTCTTT. It yields the protein CATFGTGGVLNTEAFF.

J is TRBJ1-2 and V is TRBV9; weak D call: TRBD1 (5 bases). Germline V gives CDR1 SGDLS, CDR2 YYNGEE. CDR3 size: 15 residues. Trimming shortened V by 0 bases and J by 8 bases, and 17 bases separated the two germline ends. Written as DNA, the CDR3 is TGTGCCAGCAGCGTAGCTGGGGCAGGGCTCGGCGGCTACACCTTC. It encodes CASSVAGAGLGGYTF.

The V and J genes are TRBV18 and TRBJ1-1; D may be TRBD1 (6 bases). The germline gives CDR1 KGHSH, CDR2 LQKENI. Trimming shortened V by 2 bases and J by 7 bases, and 11 bases separated the two germline ends. This CDR3 is built from 13 residues. CDR3 sequence (DNA): TGTGCCAGCTCACCAGGGGGGGGCAGTGAAGCTTTCTTT. It translates to CASSPGGGSEAFF.

This clonotype appeared many times. The chain recombines TRBV5-1 with TRBJ1-2; a possible D gene is TRBD1 (5 bases). V lost 4 bases and J lost 2, with 12 bases in between. The CDR3 has 14 residues. The germline V gene has CDR1 SGHRS and CDR2 YFSETQ. CDR3 protein: CASSLEGQNYGYTF. The CDR3 coding sequence is TGCGCCAGCAGCCTGGAGGGGCAGAACTATGGCTACACCTTC.

This clonotype was picked up many times. CDR3: CASSLGGTTDTEAFF. The CDR3 bases are TGCGCCAGCAGCTTGGGCGGGACGACAGACACTGAAGCTTTCTTT. The rearrangement links TRBV5-1 to TRBJ1-1; D perhaps matches TRBD1 (5 bases). The CDR3 covers 15 residues. The germline gives CDR1 SGHRS, CDR2 YFSETQ. V was clipped by 0 bases and J by 3 bases, with 12 bases between them.

This clonotype was observed many times. The J gene is TRBJ2-7, the V gene TRBV11-2, with D unresolved. In germline, CDR1 is SGHAT, CDR2 FQNNGV. The V and J ends lost 1 base and 3 bases respectively, with 10 bases between them. The CDR3 is 14 amino acids. CDR3 DNA: TGTGCCAGCAGCTTAGGAGCAGGTTACTACGAGCAGTACTTC. It encodes CASSLGAGYYEQYF. Combining the CDR3 with reference TRBV11-2 and TRBJ2-7 gives the whole variable domain EAGVAQSPRYKIIEKRQSVAFWCNPISGHATLYWYQQILGQGPKLLIQFQNNGVVDDSQLPKDRFSAERLKGVDSTLKIQPAKLEDSAVYLCASSLGAGYYEQYFGPGTRLTVT.

The chain carries TRBV19 and TRBJ1-2, with unresolved D. This CDR3 spans 14 amino acids. The V and J ends lost 6 bases and 5 bases respectively, with 16 bases between them. Germline CDR1 is LNHDA and CDR2 is SQIVND (reference sequence). The CDR3 loop reads CASRDPGRGYGYTF. In DNA, the CDR3 is TGTGCCAGTAGAGATCCCGGTCGCGGGTATGGCTACACCTTC.

This clonotype was recorded at least ten times. V gene TRBV3-1 combines with J gene TRBJ1-1; D not certain. V was clipped by 0 bases and J by 1 base, with 6 bases between them. This CDR3 is 14 amino acids long. Germline V lookup: CDR1 LGHDT, CDR2 YNNKEL (reference sequence). CDR3 DNA sequence: TGTGCCAGCAGCCAAGAGTACGGGAACACTGAAGCTTTCTTT. The encoded protein is CASSQEYGNTEAFF. Variable domain in full (rest from reference TRBV3-1 and TRBJ1-1): DTAVSQTPKYLVTQMGNDKSIKCEQNLGHDTMYWYKQDSKKFLKIMFSYNNKELIINETVPNRFSPKSPDKAHLNLHINSLELGDSAVYFCASSQEYGNTEAFFGQGTRLTVV.

This clonotype was seen a few times. The DNA for the CDR3 is TGTGCCTGGATCGGGACGGGGGACTATCCACACCGCAATGAGCAGTTCTTC. It codes for CAWIGTGDYPHRNEQFF. J is TRBJ2-1 and V is TRBV30; 7 bases map to TRBD2. Per the germline V gene, CDR1 is GTSNPN and CDR2 is SVGIG (reference sequence). The CDR3 runs 17 residues. After removal of 4 bases from V and 6 bases from J, the junction contained 18 bases not matched to a gene.

The V and J genes are TRBV3-1 and TRBJ2-2; TRBD1 is a possible D gene (6 bases). The CDR3 consists of 15 residues. The germline CDR1 and CDR2 sequences are LGHDT and YNNKEL (reference sequence). V was clipped by 5 bases and J by 0 bases, with 10 bases between them. Here the CDR3 reads CASSKQGSNTGELFF. For the CDR3, the DNA is TGTGCCAGCAGCAAACAGGGTTCGAACACCGGGGAGCTGTTTTTT.

This clonotype was found many times. The rearrangement links TRBV28 to TRBJ1-2; 10 bases align to TRBD1. Unmatched junction bases numbered 11, after V lost 8 bases and J lost 8 bases. The length of the CDR3 is 14 residues. Germline V gene data show CDR1 as MDHEN and CDR2 as SYDVKM. CDR3 sequence: CASVRQGAAIGYTF. For the CDR3, the DNA is TGTGCCAGCGTTAGACAGGGGGCTGCTATCGGCTACACCTTC.

This clonotype was observed many times. The V and J genes are TRBV11-2 and TRBJ2-7; 7 bases match TRBD2. Germline V gives CDR1 SGHAT, CDR2 FQNNGV. With V trimmed by 5 bases and J by 4 bases, 11 bases remained unmatched. This CDR3 contains 15 residues. The CDR3 sequence: CASSQEGGLDYEQYF. CDR3 DNA sequence: TGTGCCAGCAGCCAAGAAGGAGGACTAGATTACGAGCAGTACTTC.

J is TRBJ2-1 and V is TRBV20-1, with 8 nucleotides matching TRBD2. CDR1 is DFQATT and CDR2 is SNEGSKA in the germline V gene (reference sequence). Unmatched junction bases numbered 3, after V lost 0 bases and J lost 2 bases. The CDR3 is 15 amino acids. The CDR3 region is CSARDETSAYNEQFF. The CDR3 nucleotides are TGCAGTGCTAGAGATGAGACTAGCGCCTACAATGAGCAGTTCTTC.

DNA for the CDR3: TGCGCCAGCAGCTCCAGAACTAGCACTGAGCAGTTCTTC. Protein product: CASSSRTSTEQFF. The chain combines TRBV5-1 with TRBJ2-1; D may be TRBD2 (6 bases). V lost 3 bases, J lost 9 bases, and 13 bases lay in between. CDR3 length: 13 amino acids. Germline values: CDR1 SGHRS, CDR2 YFSETQ. Looking up the rest from reference TRBV5-1 and TRBJ2-1 gives the full variable domain: KAGVTQTPRYLIKTRGQQVTLSCSPISGHRSVSWYQQTPGQGLQFLFEYFSETQRNKGNFPGRFSGRQFSNSRSEMNVSTLELGDSALYLCASSSRTSTEQFFGPGTRLTVL.

This clonotype has a count of ten or more. V and J are TRBV3-1 and TRBJ1-1; D ambiguous. The ends were cut back, 1 base at V and 2 bases at J, with 5 bases in the middle. The CDR3 runs to 13 residues. CDR1 is LGHDT and CDR2 is YNNKEL in the germline V gene (reference sequence). The CDR3 nucleotides are TGTGCCAGCAGCCAAGTGGGTAACACTGAAGCTTTCTTT. Residues: CASSQVGNTEAFF.